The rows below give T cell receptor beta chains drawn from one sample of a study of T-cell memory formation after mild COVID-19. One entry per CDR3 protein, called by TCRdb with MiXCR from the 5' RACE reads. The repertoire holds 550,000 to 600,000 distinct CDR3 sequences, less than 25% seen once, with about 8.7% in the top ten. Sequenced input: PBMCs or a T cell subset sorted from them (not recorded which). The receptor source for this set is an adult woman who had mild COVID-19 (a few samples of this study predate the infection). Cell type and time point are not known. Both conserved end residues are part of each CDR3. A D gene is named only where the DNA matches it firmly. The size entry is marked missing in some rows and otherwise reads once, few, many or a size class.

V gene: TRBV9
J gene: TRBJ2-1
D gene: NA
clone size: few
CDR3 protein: CASSPSRGNSYNEQFF
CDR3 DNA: TGTGCCAGCAGCCCCAGCCGGGGGAACTCCTACAATGAGCAGTTCTTC

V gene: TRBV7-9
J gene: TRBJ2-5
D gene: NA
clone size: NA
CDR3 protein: CASSFVRDPKETQYF
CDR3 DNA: TGTGCCAGCAGCTTCGTGCGGGACCCAAAAGAGACCCAGTACTTC

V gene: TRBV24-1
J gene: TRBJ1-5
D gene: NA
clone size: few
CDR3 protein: CATSDGNNQPQHF
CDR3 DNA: TGTGCCACCTCGGACGGAAACAATCAGCCCCAGCATTTT

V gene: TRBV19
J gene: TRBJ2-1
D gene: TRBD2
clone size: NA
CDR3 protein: CASSIRGDGYNEQFF
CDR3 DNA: TGTGCCAGTAGTATACGGGGGGATGGGTACAATGAGCAGTTCTTC

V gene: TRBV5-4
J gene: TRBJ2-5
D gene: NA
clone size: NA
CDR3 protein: CASSFSGLGAPETQYF
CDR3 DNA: TGTGCCAGCAGCTTTTCAGGCTTAGGAGCACCAGAGACCCAGTACTTC

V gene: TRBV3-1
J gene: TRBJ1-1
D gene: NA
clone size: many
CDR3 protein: CASSQSTREAFF
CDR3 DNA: TGTGCCAGCAGCCAAAGCACGAGAGAAGCTTTCTTT

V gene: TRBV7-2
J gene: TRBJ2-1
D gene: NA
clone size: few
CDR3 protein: CASEGFYEQFF
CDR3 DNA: TGTGCCAGTGAGGGGTTCTATGAGCAGTTCTTC

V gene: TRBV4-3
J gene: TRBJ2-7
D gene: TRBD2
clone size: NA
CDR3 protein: CASSQAGRAFYEQYF
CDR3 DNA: TGCGCCAGCAGCCAAGCCGGGAGGGCCTTCTACGAGCAGTACTTC

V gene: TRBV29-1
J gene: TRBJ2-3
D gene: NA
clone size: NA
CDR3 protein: CSARSGPGGTQYF
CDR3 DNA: TGCAGCGCCCGTTCAGGGCCCGGGGGTACGCAGTATTTT

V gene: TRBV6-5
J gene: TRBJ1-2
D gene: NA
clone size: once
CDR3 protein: CASSYRGMRGYTF
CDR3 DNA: TGTGCCAGCAGTTACCGGGGAATGCGTGGCTACACCTTC

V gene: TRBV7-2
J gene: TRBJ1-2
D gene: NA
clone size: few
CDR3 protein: CASSPLAWGYTF
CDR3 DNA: TGTGCCAGCAGCCCCTTAGCTTGGGGCTACACCTTC

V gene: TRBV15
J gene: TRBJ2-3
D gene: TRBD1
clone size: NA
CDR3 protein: CATSRRDRDTDTQYF
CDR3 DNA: TGTGCCACCAGCCGACGGGACAGGGACACAGATACGCAGTATTTT

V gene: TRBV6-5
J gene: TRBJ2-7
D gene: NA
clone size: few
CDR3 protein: CASSSGTQPYEQYF
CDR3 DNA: TGTGCCAGCAGTTCCGGGACACAACCCTACGAGCAGTACTTC

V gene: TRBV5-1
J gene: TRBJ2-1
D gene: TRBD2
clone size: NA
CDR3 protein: CASGAGTSGRSEQFF
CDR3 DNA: TGCGCCAGCGGCGCCGGGACTAGCGGGAGAAGTGAGCAGTTCTTC

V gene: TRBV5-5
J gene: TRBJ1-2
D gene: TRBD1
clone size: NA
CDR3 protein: CASSVTGTANYGYTF
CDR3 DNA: TGTGCCAGCAGCGTAACCGGGACAGCTAACTATGGCTACACCTTC

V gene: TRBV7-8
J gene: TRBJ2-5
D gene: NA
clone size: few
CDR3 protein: CASSLDPSFVETQYF
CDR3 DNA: TGTGCCAGCAGCTTAGACCCTAGCTTCGTAGAGACCCAGTACTTC

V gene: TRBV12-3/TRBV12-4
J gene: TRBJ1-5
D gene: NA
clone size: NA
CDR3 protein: CASSLVSTGQPQHF
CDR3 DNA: TGTGCCAGCAGTTTAGTGAGTACCGGGCAGCCCCAGCATTTT

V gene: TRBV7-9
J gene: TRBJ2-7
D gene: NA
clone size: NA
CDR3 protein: CASSLAGGPVQYF
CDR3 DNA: TGTGCCAGCAGCTTAGCGGGGGGGCCCGTGCAGTACTTC

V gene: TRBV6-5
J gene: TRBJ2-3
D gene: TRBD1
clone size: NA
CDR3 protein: CASSFGDRGADTQYF
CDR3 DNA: TGTGCCAGCAGTTTTGGGGACAGGGGCGCAGATACGCAGTATTTT

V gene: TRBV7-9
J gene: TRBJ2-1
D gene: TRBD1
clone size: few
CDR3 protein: CASSTRTGHLYNEQLF
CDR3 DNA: TGTGCCAGCAGCACGAGGACAGGCCACCTCTACAATGAGCAGTTATTC

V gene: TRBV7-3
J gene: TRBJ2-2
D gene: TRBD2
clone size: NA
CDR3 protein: CASSPRPAGLSGELFF
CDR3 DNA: TGTGCCAGCAGCCCACGGCCAGCGGGGCTTTCTGGGGAGCTGTTTTTT

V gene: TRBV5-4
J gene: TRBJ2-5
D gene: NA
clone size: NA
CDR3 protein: CASRRWDRWQETQYF
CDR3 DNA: TGTGCCAGCAGGAGATGGGACCGGTGGCAAGAGACCCAGTACTTC

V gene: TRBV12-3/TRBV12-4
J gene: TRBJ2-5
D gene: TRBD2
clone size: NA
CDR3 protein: CASSQRGPETQYF
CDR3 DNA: TGTGCCAGCAGCCAGCGGGGACCTGAGACCCAGTACTTC

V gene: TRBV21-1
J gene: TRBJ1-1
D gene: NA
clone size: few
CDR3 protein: CASSPRTGGRDTEAFF
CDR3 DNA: TGTGCCAGCAGCCCCCGGACAGGGGGTCGGGACACTGAAGCTTTCTTT

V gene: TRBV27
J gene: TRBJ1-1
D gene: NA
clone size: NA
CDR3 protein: CASSLTVEGTEAFF
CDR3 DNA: TGTGCCAGCAGTTTGACGGTTGAAGGCACTGAAGCTTTCTTT

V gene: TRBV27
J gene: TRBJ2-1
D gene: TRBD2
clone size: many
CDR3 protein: CASSSGLAGYNEQFF
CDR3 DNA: TGTGCCAGCAGCTCGGGACTAGCGGGATACAATGAGCAGTTCTTC